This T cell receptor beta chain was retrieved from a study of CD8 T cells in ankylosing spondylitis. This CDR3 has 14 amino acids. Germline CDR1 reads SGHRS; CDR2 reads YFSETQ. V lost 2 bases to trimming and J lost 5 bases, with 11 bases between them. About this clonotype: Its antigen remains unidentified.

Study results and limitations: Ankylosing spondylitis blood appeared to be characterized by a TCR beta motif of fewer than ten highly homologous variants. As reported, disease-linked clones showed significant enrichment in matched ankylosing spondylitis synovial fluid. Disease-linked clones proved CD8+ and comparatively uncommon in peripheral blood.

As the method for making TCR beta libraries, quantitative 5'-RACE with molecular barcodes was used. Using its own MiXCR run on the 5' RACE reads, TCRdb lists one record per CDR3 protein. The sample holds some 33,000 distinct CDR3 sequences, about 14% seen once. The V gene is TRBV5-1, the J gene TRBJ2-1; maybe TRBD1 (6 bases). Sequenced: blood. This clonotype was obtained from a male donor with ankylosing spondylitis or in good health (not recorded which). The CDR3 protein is CASSLTRGNNEQFF. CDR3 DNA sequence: TGCGCCAGCAGCTTAACTAGGGGGAACAATGAGCAGTTCTTC.